This T cell receptor beta chain is from a study of blood T cell repertoires in COVID-19. Study-level information: The study drew acute and convalescent COVID-19 samples from the United States, Italy and Spain. Nucleic acid was either cDNA or gDNA, and it came from T cells, B-cell-depleted T cells, or PBMCs.

Germline V CDR1 and CDR2: LNHNV, YYDKDF (reference sequence). Trimming shortened V by 0 bases and J by 8 bases, and 17 bases separated the two germline ends. The length of the CDR3 is 17 residues. Source study methods: Amplification with reference gene primers provided the estimates of nucleated cell counts. Data came from immunoSEQ multiplex PCR; TCRdb stores just in-frame clones and leaves some out. That table gives V, J and clone size, and the DNA gave D and trimming. This repertoire shows fewer than 200,000 clones, about nine tenths found once; its top ten account for about a fifth. The material sequenced was peripheral blood. This sequence originates from a man between 65 and 79 years old with active or convalescent COVID-19. V is TRBV15 and J is TRBJ1-6, with a tentative D call TRBD1 (5 bases). CDR3 DNA sequence: TGTGCCACCAGCAGAGAGGCCCTGGGGGGTTCGGATTCACCCCTCCACTTT. Protein: CATSREALGGSDSPLHF.